Listed below are T cell receptor beta chains from one sample, sequenced in a study of pediatric ulcerative colitis. Method: immunoSEQ multiplex PCR; TCRdb's copy keeps in-frame clones and lacks some. The sample gives about 60,000 clones, over 80% of which show up once; roughly 1.5% is in the top ten. Sequenced: blood. Receptors were obtained from a boy aged 10-17 years who was a control in a study of pediatric ulcerative colitis. Each CDR3 is given with its conserved first and last residue. Fields, in order: J gene, D gene, V gene, clone size, CDR3 DNA, CDR3 protein. D genes are given only for firm matches. A clone size is listed for some rows: how often the clone was seen (once, few, many), or a class if it is expanded.

TRBJ2-7 | - | TRBV27 | - | TGTGCCAGCAGTTGGGGGGACGTCTCCTCCGAGCAGTACTTC | CASSWGDVSSEQYF
TRBJ1-3 | - | TRBV5-1 | - | TGCGCCAGCAGCTCCCAGGTGGGGGGAAACACCATATATTTT | CASSSQVGGNTIYF
TRBJ1-2 | TRBD1 | TRBV5-1 | once | TGCGCCAGCAGCCCGGACAGGGTGGGTGGCTACACCTTC | CASSPDRVGGYTF
TRBJ2-2 | TRBD1 | TRBV4-3 | - | TGCGCCAGCAGCCAAAACAGACAGGGGAGGAACACCGGGGAGCTGTTTTTT | CASSQNRQGRNTGELFF
TRBJ2-2 | - | TRBV14 | - | TGTGCCAGCAGCTCACGGCCCCGGGAGCTGTTTTTT | CASSSRPRELFF
TRBJ1-1 | - | TRBV6-5 | - | TGTGCCAGCAGTCCGACTTTACAGGGTCGGACTGAAGCTTTCTTT | CASSPTLQGRTEAFF
TRBJ1-3 | - | TRBV6-4 | once | TGTGCCGGTGGTTACCCGAACTCTGGAAACACCATATATTTT | CAGGYPNSGNTIYF
TRBJ2-1 | - | TRBV29-1 | once | TGCAGCGTTGATCCGGGAGATACCTCCTACAATGAGCAGTTCTTC | CSVDPGDTSYNEQFF
TRBJ1-1 | - | TRBV11-1 | - | TGTGCCAGCAGCTTAGACAGGAACACTGAAGCTTTCTTT | CASSLDRNTEAFF
TRBJ1-1 | TRBD1 | TRBV27 | - | TGTGCCAGCAGTTTTCTCTCCTCCGGGACAGGGCTCCTTATGAACACTGAAGCTTTCTTT | CASSFLSSGTGLLMNTEAFF
TRBJ2-3 | - | TRBV20-1 | - | TGCAGTGCCTGGGGGATGGGTACGCAGTATTTT | CSAWGMGTQYF
TRBJ2-3 | TRBD2 | TRBV6-4 | - | TGTGCCAGCAGTGCTGACACTAGCGGGAGTGAAACGCAGTATTTT | CASSADTSGSETQYF
TRBJ1-5 | - | TRBV4-2 | once | TGTGCCAGCAGCCCAGACGATCTTCGACGGACCAGGAGTCGGGAATATAGCAATCAGCCCCAGCATTTT | CASSPDDLRRTRSREYSNQPQHF
TRBJ2-5 | TRBD2 | TRBV13 | - | TGTGCCAGCAGCCTAGCGGGAGAGGGAGAGACCCAGTACTTC | CASSLAGEGETQYF
TRBJ2-7 | - | TRBV6-5 | - | TGTGCCAGCAGCCAACACGGATCCTACGAGCAGTACTTC | CASSQHGSYEQYF
TRBJ2-7 | TRBD1 | TRBV12-5 | - | TGTGCTAGTGGTTTGGGGGTACAGGGGTCCCACGAGCAGTACTTC | CASGLGVQGSHEQYF
TRBJ1-2 | TRBD1 | TRBV9 | - | TGTGCCAGCAGCGTAGGGGGGACAGACTATGGCTACACCTTC | CASSVGGTDYGYTF
TRBJ1-5 | TRBD1 | TRBV25-1 | - | TGTGCCAGCAACTCAAATGGGACAGGGACCAATCAGCCCCAGCATTTT | CASNSNGTGTNQPQHF
TRBJ2-1 | TRBD1 | TRBV7-3 | - | TGTGCCAGCACTCTAGGGGGCCCTTACAATGAGCAGTTCTTC | CASTLGGPYNEQFF
TRBJ2-7 | TRBD2 | TRBV7-2 | - | TGTGCCAGCAGCCCCGGGACAAGTAGCGGGATCCGCGAGCAGTACTTC | CASSPGTSSGIREQYF
TRBJ2-3 | - | TRBV7-3 | - | TGTGCCAGCAGCTCCGGCACAGATACGCAGTATTTT | CASSSGTDTQYF
TRBJ2-1 | TRBD2 | TRBV4-3 | - | TGCGCCAGCAGCCAAGATAGCGGGGGGGCCTACAATGAGCAGTTCTTC | CASSQDSGGAYNEQFF
TRBJ2-3 | - | TRBV5-1 | - | TGCGCCAGCAGCTTAGGGGAGCAAGATACGCAGTATTTT | CASSLGEQDTQYF
TRBJ1-6 | - | TRBV5-5 | - | TGTGCCAGCAGCTTTCAGGGATCCTATTCACCCCTCCACTTT | CASSFQGSYSPLHF
TRBJ2-1 | - | TRBV5-1 | - | TGCGCCAGCAGCTTCCATGGTCGGGTAGCGGCCTACAATGAGCAGTTCTTC | CASSFHGRVAAYNEQFF
TRBJ1-1 | TRBD1 | TRBV5-1 | - | TGCGCCAGCAGCTGGGACAGGGAAACTTTCTTT | CASSWDRETFF
TRBJ2-5 | - | TRBV19 | - | TGTGCCAGCAGCCTTCCGGGGGAGACCCAGTACTTC | CASSLPGETQYF
TRBJ2-2 | - | TRBV30 | - | TGTGCCTGGAGTGACTGGACAATCACCGGGGAGCTGTTTTTT | CAWSDWTITGELFF
TRBJ1-1 | - | TRBV7-3 | - | TGTGCCAGCAGCTCATCCCCTTACAGGGCGAACACTGAAGCTTTCTTT | CASSSSPYRANTEAFF
TRBJ2-3 | - | TRBV6-1 | - | TGTGCCAGCAGGGGCCTTAGTACGGATACGCAGTATTTT | CASRGLSTDTQYF
TRBJ1-2 | - | TRBV6-5 | few | TGTGCCAGCAGTAGGGACGAGGCAGGCTACACCTTC | CASSRDEAGYTF
TRBJ1-2 | - | TRBV11-2 | - | TGTGCCAGCAGCTTAGATAGAACCGCCCGTGGCTACACCTTC | CASSLDRTARGYTF
TRBJ1-5 | - | TRBV19 | few | TGTGCCAGTAGTATCGGTAATCAGCCCCAGCATTTT | CASSIGNQPQHF